The T cell receptor (beta chain) described here comes from a study of blood T cell repertoires in COVID-19. Study summary: Researchers got acute and convalescent COVID-19 samples from the United States, Italy and Spain. Nucleic acid was either cDNA or gDNA, and it came from T cells, B-cell-depleted T cells, or PBMCs.

In the original workflow: Estimated nucleated cell counts came from reference gene primer amplification. Some clones are missing from TCRdb's copy, which holds only in-frame ones; the method was immunoSEQ multiplex PCR. V and J calls and clone size are copied from that table; D and trimming were computed from the DNA. The data show 90,000 to 120,000 clones, around 89% seen once. V was cut by 5 bases and J by 1 base, with 13 bases left in between. CDR3 length equals 15 residues. Germline CDR1 reads SGHVS; CDR2 reads FQNEAQ. The sample was peripheral blood. V and J are TRBV7-8 and TRBJ2-3; D perhaps matches TRBD1 (6 bases). This TCR derives from a woman aged 80 or older with acute or convalescent COVID-19. The CDR3 loop is CASSAYRVGTDTQYF. The CDR3 region has the DNA TGTGCCAGCAGCGCCTACAGGGTCGGCACAGATACGCAGTATTTT.